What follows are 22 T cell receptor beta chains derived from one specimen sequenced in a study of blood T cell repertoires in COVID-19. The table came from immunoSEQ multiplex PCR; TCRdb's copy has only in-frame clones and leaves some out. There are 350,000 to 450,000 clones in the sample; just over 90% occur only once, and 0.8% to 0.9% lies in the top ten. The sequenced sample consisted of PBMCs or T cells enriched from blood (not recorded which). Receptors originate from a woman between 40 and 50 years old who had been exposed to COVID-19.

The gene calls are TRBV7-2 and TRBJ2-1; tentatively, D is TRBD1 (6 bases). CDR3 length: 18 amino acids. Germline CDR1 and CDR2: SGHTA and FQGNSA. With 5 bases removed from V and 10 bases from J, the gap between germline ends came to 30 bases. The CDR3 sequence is CASSAAHAGGSRLVEQFF. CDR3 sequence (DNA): TGTGCCAGCAGCGCAGCCCATGCTGGGGGCTCCCGACTGGTGGAGCAGTTCTTC.

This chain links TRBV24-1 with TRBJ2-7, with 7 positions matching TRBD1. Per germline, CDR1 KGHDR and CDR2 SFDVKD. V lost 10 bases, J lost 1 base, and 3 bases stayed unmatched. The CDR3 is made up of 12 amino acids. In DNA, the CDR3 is TGTGCCACTGGGGACAGTTCCTACGAGCAGTACTTC. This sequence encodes CATGDSSYEQYF.

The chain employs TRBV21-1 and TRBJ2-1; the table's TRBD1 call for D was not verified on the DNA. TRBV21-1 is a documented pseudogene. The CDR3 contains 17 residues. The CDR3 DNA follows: TGTGCCAGCAGCAAAGTCATGGGACAGGTACTCGTTGATGAGCAGTTCTTC. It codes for CASSKVMGQVLVDEQFF.

The CDR3 sequence is CASSTGWGDGYTF. Written as DNA, the CDR3 is TGTGCCAGCAGCACTGGGTGGGGAGATGGCTACACCTTC. V usage is TRBV7-3 and J usage is TRBJ1-2; D remains ambiguous. Trimming took off 5 bases at V and 6 bases at J, with 13 bases between the two ends. The V gene's germline CDR1 is SGHTA and CDR2 FQGTGA. The length of the CDR3 is 13 residues.

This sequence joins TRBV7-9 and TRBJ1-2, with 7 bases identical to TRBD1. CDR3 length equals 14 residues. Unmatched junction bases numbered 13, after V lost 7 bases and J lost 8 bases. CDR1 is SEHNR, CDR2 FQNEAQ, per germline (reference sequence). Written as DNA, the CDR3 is TGTGCCAGCACCCTGAGAGAGGGGGCGAGGGGCTACACCTTC. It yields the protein CASTLREGARGYTF.

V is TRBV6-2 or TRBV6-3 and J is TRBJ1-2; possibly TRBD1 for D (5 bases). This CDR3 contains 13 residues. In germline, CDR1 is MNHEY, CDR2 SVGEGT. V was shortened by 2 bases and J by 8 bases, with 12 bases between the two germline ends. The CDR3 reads CASSYGGGRGYTF. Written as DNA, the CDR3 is TGTGCCAGCAGTTACGGCGGGGGTCGGGGCTACACCTTC.

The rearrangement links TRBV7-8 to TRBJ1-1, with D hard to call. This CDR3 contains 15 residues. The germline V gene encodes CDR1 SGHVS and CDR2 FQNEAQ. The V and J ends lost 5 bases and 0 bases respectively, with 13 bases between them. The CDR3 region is CASSPTLTMNTEAFF. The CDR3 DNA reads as TGTGCCAGCAGCCCCACCCTGACAATGAACACTGAAGCTTTCTTT.

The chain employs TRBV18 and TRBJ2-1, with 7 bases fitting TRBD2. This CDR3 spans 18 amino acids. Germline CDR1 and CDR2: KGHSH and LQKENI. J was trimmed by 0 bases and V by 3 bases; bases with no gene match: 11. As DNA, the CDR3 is TGTGCCAGCTCACCTCTAAATAGCGGGTCTAGCTCCTACAATGAGCAGTTCTTC. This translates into CASSPLNSGSSSYNEQFF. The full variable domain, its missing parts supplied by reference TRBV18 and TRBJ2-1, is NAGVMQNPRHLVRRRGQEARLRCSPMKGHSHVYWYRQLPEEGLKFMVYLQKENIIDESGMPKERFSAEFPKEGPSILRIQQVVRGDSAAYFCASSPLNSGSSSYNEQFFGPGTRLTVL.

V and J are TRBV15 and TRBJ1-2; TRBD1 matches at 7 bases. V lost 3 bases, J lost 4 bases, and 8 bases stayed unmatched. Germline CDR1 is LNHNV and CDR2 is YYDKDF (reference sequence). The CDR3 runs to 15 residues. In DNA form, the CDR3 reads TGTGCCACCAGCAGCCAGACAGGGAAGAGCTATGGCTACACCTTC. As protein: CATSSQTGKSYGYTF.

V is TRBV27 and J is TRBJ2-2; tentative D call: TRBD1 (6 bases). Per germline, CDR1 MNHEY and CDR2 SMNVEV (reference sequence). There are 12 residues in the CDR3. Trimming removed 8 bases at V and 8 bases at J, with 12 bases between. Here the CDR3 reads CASQQGPGELFF. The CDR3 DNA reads TGTGCCAGCCAACAGGGTCCGGGGGAGCTGTTTTTT.

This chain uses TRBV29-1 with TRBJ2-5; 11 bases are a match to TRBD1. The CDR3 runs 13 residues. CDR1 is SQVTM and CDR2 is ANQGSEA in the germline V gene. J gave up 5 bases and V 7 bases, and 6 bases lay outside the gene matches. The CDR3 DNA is TGCAGCGCCCCGGGACAGGGGGAGGAGACCCAGTACTTC. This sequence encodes CSAPGQGEETQYF.

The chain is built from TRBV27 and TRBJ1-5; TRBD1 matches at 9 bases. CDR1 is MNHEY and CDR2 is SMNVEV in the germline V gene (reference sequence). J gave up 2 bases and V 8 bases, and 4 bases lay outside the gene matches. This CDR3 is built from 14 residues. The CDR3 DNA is TGTGCCAGCGGACAGGGGAGGGGCAATCAGCCCCAGCATTTT. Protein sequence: CASGQGRGNQPQHF.

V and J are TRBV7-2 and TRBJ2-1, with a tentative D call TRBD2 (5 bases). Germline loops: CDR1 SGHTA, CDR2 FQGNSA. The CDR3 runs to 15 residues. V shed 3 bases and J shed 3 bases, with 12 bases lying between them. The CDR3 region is CASSFASGGYNEQFF. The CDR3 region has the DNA TGTGCCAGCAGCTTTGCCAGCGGTGGCTACAATGAGCAGTTCTTC.

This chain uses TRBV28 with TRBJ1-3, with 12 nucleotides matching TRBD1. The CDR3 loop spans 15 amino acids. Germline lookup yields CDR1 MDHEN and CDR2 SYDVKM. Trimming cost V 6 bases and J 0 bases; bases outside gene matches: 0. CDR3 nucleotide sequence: TGTGCCAGCAGGGGACAGGGGGCCTCTGGAAACACCATATATTTT. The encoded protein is CASRGQGASGNTIYF.

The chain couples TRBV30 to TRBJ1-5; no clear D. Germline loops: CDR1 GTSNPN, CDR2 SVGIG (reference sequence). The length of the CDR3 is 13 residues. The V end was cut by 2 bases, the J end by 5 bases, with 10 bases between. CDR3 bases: TGTGCCTGGAGTCGAGTGGCGGATCAGCCCCAGCATTTT. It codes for CAWSRVADQPQHF.

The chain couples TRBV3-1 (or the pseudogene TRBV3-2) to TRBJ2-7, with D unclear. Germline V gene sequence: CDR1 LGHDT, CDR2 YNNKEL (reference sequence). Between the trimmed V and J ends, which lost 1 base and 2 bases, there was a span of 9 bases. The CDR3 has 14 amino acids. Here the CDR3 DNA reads TGTGCCAGCAGCCAAGTACCCAGTACCTACGAGCAGTACTTC. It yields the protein CASSQVPSTYEQYF.

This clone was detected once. Here the CDR3 reads CASSSGTGGSGVFEQYF. In DNA, the CDR3 is TGTGCCAGCAGCTCCGGGACAGGGGGCTCAGGGGTCTTCGAGCAGTACTTC. The V call is TRBV7-9, the J call TRBJ2-7; 12 nucleotides match TRBD1. The V gene end was trimmed by 4 bases and the J gene end by 6 bases; junction bases not matched to a gene: 13. The CDR3 runs 17 residues. Germline CDR1 reads SEHNR; CDR2 reads FQNEAQ (reference sequence).

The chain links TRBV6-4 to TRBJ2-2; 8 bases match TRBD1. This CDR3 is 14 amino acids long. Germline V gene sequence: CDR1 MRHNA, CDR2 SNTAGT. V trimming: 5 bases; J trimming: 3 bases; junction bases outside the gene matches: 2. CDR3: CASSRTGHTGELFF. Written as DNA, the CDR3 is TGTGCCAGCAGTCGGACAGGGCACACCGGGGAGCTGTTTTTT.

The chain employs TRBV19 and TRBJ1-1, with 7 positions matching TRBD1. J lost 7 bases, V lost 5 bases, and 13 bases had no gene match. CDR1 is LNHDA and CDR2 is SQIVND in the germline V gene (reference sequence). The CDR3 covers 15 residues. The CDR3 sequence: CASSVYRDRPLEAFF. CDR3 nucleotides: TGTGCCAGTAGTGTGTACCGGGACAGACCTCTTGAAGCTTTCTTT.

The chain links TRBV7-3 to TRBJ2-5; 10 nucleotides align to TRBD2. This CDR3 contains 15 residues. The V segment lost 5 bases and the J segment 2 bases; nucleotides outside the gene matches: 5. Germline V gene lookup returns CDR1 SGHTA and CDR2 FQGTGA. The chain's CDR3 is CASSALAGNQETQYF. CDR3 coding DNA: TGTGCCAGCAGCGCACTAGCGGGGAATCAAGAGACCCAGTACTTC.

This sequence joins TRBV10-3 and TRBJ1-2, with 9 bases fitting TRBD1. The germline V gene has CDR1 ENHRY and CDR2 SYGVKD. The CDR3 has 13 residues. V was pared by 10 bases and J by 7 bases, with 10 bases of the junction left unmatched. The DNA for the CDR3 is TGTGCCACCAGGGACAGGGCGGAATCTGGCTACACCTTC. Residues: CATRDRAESGYTF.

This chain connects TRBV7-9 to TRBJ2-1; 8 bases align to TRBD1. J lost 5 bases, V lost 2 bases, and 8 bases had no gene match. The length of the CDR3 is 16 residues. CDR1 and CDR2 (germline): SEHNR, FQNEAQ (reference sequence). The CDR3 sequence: CASSLRRQGLHNEQFF. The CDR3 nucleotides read TGTGCCAGCAGCTTACGGCGACAGGGGCTTCACAATGAGCAGTTCTTC.